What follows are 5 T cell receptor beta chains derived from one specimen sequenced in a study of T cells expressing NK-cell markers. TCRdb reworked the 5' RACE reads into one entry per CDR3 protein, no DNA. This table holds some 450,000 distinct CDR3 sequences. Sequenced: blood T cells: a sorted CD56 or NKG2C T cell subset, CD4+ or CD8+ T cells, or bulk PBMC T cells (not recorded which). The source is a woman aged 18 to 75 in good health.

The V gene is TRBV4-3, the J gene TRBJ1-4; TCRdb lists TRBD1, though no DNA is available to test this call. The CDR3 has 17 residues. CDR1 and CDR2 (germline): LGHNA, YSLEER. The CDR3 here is CASSQGTGGVKSEKLFF.

CDR3 sequence reads: CASSEGPGTGYVGEQFF. J is TRBJ2-1 and V is TRBV5-1; TCRdb reports TRBD1, a call that lacks DNA to check it against. Germline assignment: CDR1 SGHRS and CDR2 YFSETQ. This CDR3 contains 17 residues.

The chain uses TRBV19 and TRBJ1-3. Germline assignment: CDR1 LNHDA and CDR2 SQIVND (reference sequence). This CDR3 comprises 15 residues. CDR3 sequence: CASSTYGSSGNTIYF.

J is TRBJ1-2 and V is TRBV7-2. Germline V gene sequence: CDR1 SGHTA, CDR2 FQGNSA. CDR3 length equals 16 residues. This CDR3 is CASSPRTGTPNYGYTF.

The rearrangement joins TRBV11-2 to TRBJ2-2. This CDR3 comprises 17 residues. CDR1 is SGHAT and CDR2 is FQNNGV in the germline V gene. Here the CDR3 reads CASSQRSSRLTTGELFF.